These 26 T cell receptor beta chains share one sample of origin, sequenced in a study of blood T cells in healthy people across ages. Sample-barcoded 5' priming and a J-beta primer mix drove a second PCR of about 6 to 12 cycles. Via MiXCR, TCRdb re-called the 5' RACE reads, giving one row per CDR3 protein. The sample holds about 580,000 distinct CDR3 sequences, around 48% seen once. Sequencing was performed on blood. These receptors came from a man older than 75 in good health.

The chain joins TRBV12-3 or TRBV12-4 to TRBJ1-5; 9 bases are shared with TRBD1. Trimming at V came to 5 bases and at J to 9 bases, leaving 5 bases not matched to a gene. The CDR3 loop spans 13 amino acids. The CDR3 loop reads CASSAGTGRPQHF. Here the CDR3 DNA reads TGTGCCAGCAGTGCGGGGACAGGGCGGCCCCAGCATTTT.

This chain uses TRBV18 with TRBJ2-3; TRBD1 aligns across 8 bases. The germline V gene encodes CDR1 KGHSH and CDR2 LQKENI. The V and J ends lost 8 bases and 6 bases, in that order; junction bases with no gene match: 16. The CDR3 sequence is 16 residues long. CDR3 in DNA: TGTGCCAGCGGACGCAAGACAGGGGATATGATGGATACGCAGTATTTT. It is translated as CASGRKTGDMMDTQYF.

The gene calls are TRBV11-2 and TRBJ2-7; no clear D gene. Trimming removed 0 bases from V and 3 bases from J, with 12 bases in between. Germline CDR1 SGHAT, CDR2 FQNNGV. The CDR3 consists of 15 residues. The CDR3 nucleotides read TGTGCCAGCAGCTTAGATATGTCGACTTACTACGAGCAGTACTTC. It codes for CASSLDMSTYYEQYF.

V usage is TRBV20-1 and J usage is TRBJ2-2, with 10 bases that match TRBD2. With V trimmed by 3 bases and J by 7 bases, 8 bases remained unmatched. The CDR3 extends over 15 amino acids. Germline CDR1 and CDR2: DFQATT and SNEGSKA (reference sequence). The CDR3 reads CSASGSGGMDGELFF. CDR3 coding DNA: TGCAGTGCTAGCGGTAGCGGGGGGATGGACGGGGAGCTGTTTTTT.

Only a few counts were recorded for this clonotype. This chain connects TRBV7-3 to TRBJ2-3; D may match TRBD1 or TRBD2 (6 bases each). Germline V CDR1 and CDR2: SGHTA, FQGTGA. This CDR3 has 19 amino acids. V lost 5 bases and J lost 6, with 30 bases in between. CDR3 sequence: CASSRTGGSRTALLDTQYF. For the CDR3, the DNA is TGTGCCAGCAGCCGTACTGGGGGGTCGAGGACAGCCCTACTGGATACGCAGTATTTT. Full variable domain (missing parts from reference TRBV7-3 and TRBJ2-3): GAGVSQTPSNKVTEKGKYVELRCDPISGHTALYWYRQSLGQGPEFLIYFQGTGAADDSGLPNDRFFAVRPEGSVSTLKIQRTERGDSAVYLCASSRTGGSRTALLDTQYFGPGTRLTVL.

A few counts support this clonotype. The V and J genes are TRBV12-3 or TRBV12-4 and TRBJ2-4, with D hard to call. The CDR3 sequence is 15 residues long. Between the trimmed V and J ends, which lost 7 bases and 6 bases, there was a span of 19 bases. The CDR3 coding sequence is TGTGCCAGCACCCCCCAGTGGGGTCGGATAAACATTCAGTACTTC. It specifies CASTPQWGRINIQYF.

This clonotype has a single count. The junction does not match germline at one end; this may be a read error. The gene calls are TRBV7-9 and TRBJ2-3, with TRBD1 matching over 7 bases. Germline V CDR1 and CDR2: SEHNR, FQNEAQ (reference sequence). The CDR3 sequence is 15 residues long. The CDR3 DNA is TGTACCAGCAGCGAAACAGGGGCCGGGTTAGGTAGGCAGTATTTT. This sequence encodes CTSSETGAGLGRQYF.

V gene TRBV20-1 combines with J gene TRBJ1-4; D not certain. Per the germline V gene, CDR1 is DFQATT and CDR2 is SNEGSKA (reference sequence). Deletions cut 4 bases from V and 3 bases from J, with 9 bases between. The CDR3 loop spans 13 amino acids. In DNA, the CDR3 is TGCAGTGCTAACCGGGCCCCTAATGAAAAACTGTTTTTT. Amino acids: CSANRAPNEKLFF.

This clonotype appeared a few times. The genes are TRBV7-9 and TRBJ2-7, with a weak D call TRBD2 (6 bases). The J call is doubtful: the DNA matches TRBJ2-5 better. CDR1 and CDR2 (germline): SEHNR, FQNEAQ (reference sequence). This CDR3 comprises 16 residues. The CDR3 coding sequence is TGTGCCAGCAGCTACCCGAAAATCGGGGGAGATGAGACCCAGTACTTC. Translating gives CASSYPKIGGDETQYF.

This clonotype has a single count. This chain connects TRBV20-1 to TRBJ1-1, with 7 bases fitting TRBD1. The J segment lost 8 bases and the V segment lost 3 bases, leaving 3 bases of the junction unmatched. Germline loops: CDR1 DFQATT, CDR2 SNEGSKA (reference sequence). This CDR3 is built from 11 residues. The CDR3 coding sequence is TGCAGTGCTAGGGTGACAGGGGAAGCTTTCTTT. It translates to CSARVTGEAFF.

Comment on this clonotype: The germline gene is not matched at one end of the junction; a read error may be the cause. The chain links TRBV12-3 or TRBV12-4 to TRBJ1-5; D remains ambiguous. The CDR3 contains 13 residues. CDR3 nucleotides: TGTGCCAGCAGTTCCGCTGGGAATCAGGCCCAGCATTTT. Its translation: CASSSAGNQAQHF.

This clonotype was detected only a few times. The chain couples TRBV12-3 or TRBV12-4 to TRBJ1-2, with TRBD1 as a possible D gene (5 bases). V lost 5 bases and J lost 2, with 9 bases in between. CDR3 length equals 13 residues. CDR3 residues: CASSGRDNYGYTF. The CDR3 coding sequence is TGTGCCAGCAGTGGTCGGGACAACTATGGCTACACCTTC.

Remarks on this clonotype: The junction differs from germline at one of its ends, possibly a read error. The V gene is TRBV7-3, the J gene TRBJ2-1; possibly TRBD1 for D (5 bases). The CDR3 runs to 14 residues. Germline CDR1 is SGHTA and CDR2 is FQGTGA. The CDR3 DNA reads TGTGCCAGCACCAGGGCTGGCGGACACAATGGGCAGTTCTTC. Encoded protein: CASTRAGGHNGQFF.

This clonotype was counted a few times. CDR3: CASSEDIYRTDTQYF. In nucleotides, the CDR3 is TGTGCCAGCAGTGAAGATATCTACCGCACAGATACGCAGTATTTT. The chain links TRBV2 to TRBJ2-3; no definite D call. Germline V gives CDR1 SNHLY, CDR2 FYNNEI. The CDR3 sequence is 15 residues long. Trimming took off 1 base at V and 1 base at J, with 9 bases between the two ends.

This clonotype was seen once. This chain uses TRBV9 with TRBJ2-6; D uncertain. The CDR3 loop spans 14 amino acids. Trimming removed 8 bases from V and 4 bases from J, with 13 bases in between. CDR1 is SGDLS and CDR2 is YYNGEE in the germline V gene. The CDR3 coding sequence is TGTGCCAGTAGGTCTTCGGGCGGGGCCAACGTCCTGACTTTC. It translates to CASRSSGGANVLTF.

This chain joins TRBV7-2 and TRBJ1-6; 11 nucleotides agree with TRBD1. Germline V gene data show CDR1 as SGHTA and CDR2 as FQGNSA. The V segment lost 1 base and the J segment 7 bases; nucleotides outside the gene matches: 6. The CDR3 covers 17 residues. CDR3 residues: CASSLGGQGARNSPLHF. In nucleotides, the CDR3 is TGTGCCAGCAGCTTAGGAGGACAGGGGGCGCGAAATTCACCCCTCCACTTT. Full variable domain (missing parts from reference TRBV7-2 and TRBJ1-6): GAGVSQSPSNKVTEKGKDVELRCDPISGHTALYWYRQSLGQGLEFLIYFQGNSAPDKSGLPSDRFSAERTGGSVSTLTIQRTQQEDSAVYLCASSLGGQGARNSPLHFGNGTRLTVT.

The sample holds a few counts of this clonotype. This rearrangement joins TRBV4-2 to TRBJ2-5, with a tentative D call TRBD1 (5 bases). The CDR3 is made up of 14 amino acids. With 0 bases removed from V and 3 bases from J, the gap between germline ends came to 8 bases. Germline CDR1 and CDR2: LGHNA and YNFKEQ. The CDR3 DNA is TGTGCCAGCAGCCAAGATAAAGGGGAAGAGACCCAGTACTTC. It is translated as CASSQDKGEETQYF.

The chain joins TRBV30 to TRBJ2-5; D is ambiguous. CDR1 is GTSNPN, CDR2 SVGIG, per germline (reference sequence). V lost 0 bases and J lost 1, with 6 bases in between. CDR3 size: 13 residues. This chain's CDR3 is CAWSVNLQETQYF. Here the CDR3 DNA reads TGTGCCTGGAGTGTAAATCTCCAAGAGACCCAGTACTTC. Supplemented by reference TRBV30 and TRBJ2-5, the full variable domain reads SQTIHQWPATLVQPVGSPLSLECTVEGTSNPNLYWYRQAAGRGLQLLFYSVGIGQISSEVPQNLSASRPQDRQFILSSKKLLLSDSGFYLCAWSVNLQETQYFGPGTRLLVL.

A remark on this clonotype: At one boundary the junction diverges from the germline segment, which might be a read error. This chain joins TRBV4-3 and TRBJ2-1, with TRBD2 identical over 10 bases. The CDR3 is 15 amino acids. The germline V gene encodes CDR1 LGHNA and CDR2 YSLEER. CDR3 region: CAGSPSSGRRVEQFF. In DNA form, the CDR3 reads TGCGCCGGCAGCCCATCTAGCGGGAGAAGGGTTGAGCAGTTCTTC.

The table lists this clonotype with a few counts. This chain connects TRBV9 to TRBJ2-7; no definite D call. Between the trimmed V and J ends, which lost 4 bases and 3 bases, there was a span of 17 bases. Germline V gives CDR1 SGDLS, CDR2 YYNGEE. The CDR3 length is 15 residues. The DNA of the CDR3 is TGTGCCAGCAGCCCAATAGGGAATGCAGACTACGAGCAGTACTTC. Translating gives CASSPIGNADYEQYF. The full variable domain, in which reference TRBV9 and TRBJ2-7 provide the parts outside the CDR3, is DSGVTQTPKHLITATGQRVTLRCSPRSGDLSVYWYQQSLDQGLQFLIQYYNGEERAKGNILERFSAQQFPDLHSELNLSSLELGDSALYFCASSPIGNADYEQYFGPGTRLTVT.

The table lists this clonotype with a few counts. The CDR3 region has the DNA TGTGCCAGCAGCATCGGGGGGACTACTGAAGCTTTCTTT. It translates to CASSIGGTTEAFF. The V gene is TRBV7-9, the J gene TRBJ1-1; D is possibly TRBD1 (5 bases). The CDR3 is 13 residues long. Trimming removed 5 bases at V and 5 bases at J, with 12 bases between. Germline loops: CDR1 SEHNR, CDR2 FQNEAQ (reference sequence).

In its sample, this clonotype was seen many times. The chain combines TRBV6-6 with TRBJ2-7, with TRBD1 matching 8 bases. V lost 7 bases, J lost 2 bases, and 10 bases stayed unmatched. The CDR3 extends over 15 amino acids. Germline V gene lookup returns CDR1 MNHNY and CDR2 SVGAGI (reference sequence). CDR3 bases: TGTGCCAGCACCTCCTTCGACAGGGGTACCTACGAGCAGTACTTC. Translation: CASTSFDRGTYEQYF.

The chain employs TRBV30 and TRBJ1-2, with TRBD1 as a possible D gene (6 bases). The CDR3 is made up of 11 amino acids. Germline V gene lookup returns CDR1 GTSNPN and CDR2 SVGIG (reference sequence). In DNA, the CDR3 is TGTGCGGGGGCGGTGAACTATGGCTACACCTTC. Protein product: CAGAVNYGYTF.

This chain joins TRBV20-1 and TRBJ2-7, with no clear D. The CDR3 totals 12 residues. Germline lookup yields CDR1 DFQATT and CDR2 SNEGSKA (reference sequence). Trimming removed 5 bases at V and 2 bases at J, with 10 bases between. CDR3 region: CSAPRKTYEQYF. The CDR3 DNA sequence: TGCAGTGCTCCCAGAAAAACCTACGAGCAGTACTTC.

This clonotype occurred a few times. V usage is TRBV27 and J usage is TRBJ2-7, with D uncertain. The V end was cut by 0 bases, the J end by 0 bases, with 9 bases between. The germline V gene has CDR1 MNHEY and CDR2 SMNVEV (reference sequence). This CDR3 has 15 amino acids. The CDR3 nucleotides read TGTGCCAGCAGTTTATCCGAACGATACTCCTACGAGCAGTACTTC. It codes for CASSLSERYSYEQYF.

This clonotype was picked up one time. This rearrangement joins TRBV29-1 to TRBJ2-5, with D perhaps matching TRBD1 (5 bases). From germline, CDR1 is SQVTM and CDR2 ANQGSEA. There are 16 residues in the CDR3. Trimming removed 7 bases at V and 11 bases at J, with 32 bases between. The CDR3 sequence is CSASPTRGHTYNEQYF. CDR3 coding DNA: TGCAGCGCGAGCCCGACGAGAGGACACACCTACAATGAGCAGTACTTC. The full variable domain, rest sourced from reference TRBV29-1 and TRBJ2-5, is SAVISQKPSRDICQRGTSLTIQCQVDSQVTMMFWYRQQPGQSLTLIATANQGSEATYESGFVIDKFPISRPNLTFSTLTVSNMSPEDSSIYLCSASPTRGHTYNEQYFGPGTRLLVL.